The 7 T cell receptor beta chains below were found in one sample sequenced in a study of blood T cell repertoires in COVID-19. Profiling relied on immunoSEQ multiplex PCR, and the TCRdb table lists in-frame clones only, not all of them. The sample carries about 180,000 clones, over 75% recorded once. What was sequenced was PBMCs or T cells enriched from blood (not recorded which). The receptors stem from a woman aged 45-59 years who had recovered from COVID-19.

The V and J genes are TRBV5-4 and TRBJ1-3, with D unclear. The V end was cut by 1 base, the J end by 0 bases, with 5 bases between. Germline CDR1 and CDR2: SGHNT and YYREEE (reference sequence). The CDR3 sequence is 14 residues long. The CDR3 nucleotides read TGTGCCAGCAGCTTGACAGTCTCTGGAAACACCATATATTTT. Translated, it gives CASSLTVSGNTIYF.

This chain uses TRBV7-6 with TRBJ1-1; D is possibly TRBD1 (5 bases). The length of the CDR3 is 13 residues. V gave up 5 bases and J gave up 5 bases, with 12 bases separating them. From germline, CDR1 is SGHVS and CDR2 FNYEAQ. The CDR3 loop reads CASSPGWGTEAFF. The CDR3 coding sequence is TGTGCCAGCAGCCCAGGGTGGGGAACTGAAGCTTTCTTT.

The V call is TRBV2, the J call TRBJ2-2; D gene uncertain. Trimming shortened V by 6 bases and J by 6 bases, and 11 bases separated the two germline ends. The CDR3 totals 13 residues. The V gene's germline CDR1 is SNHLY and CDR2 FYNNEI. The CDR3 DNA reads as TGTGCCAGCAGACAAACAGCCGCCGGGGAGCTGTTTTTT. Its translation is CASRQTAAGELFF.

A note on this clone: This sample includes further DNA sequences coding for the same CDR3. This chain uses TRBV24-1 with TRBJ2-7; TRBD1 matches 11 bases. V gave up 4 bases and J gave up 3 bases; unmatched junction bases: 4. The CDR3 has 15 amino acids. Looked up from germline, CDR1 is KGHDR and CDR2 is SFDVKD. This CDR3 is CATSDSGTGGYEQYF. The CDR3 nucleotides read TGTGCCACCAGTGACTCCGGGACAGGGGGCTACGAGCAGTACTTC.

The V gene is TRBV5-1, the J gene TRBJ1-1; tentative D call: TRBD1 (6 bases). CDR3 length: 17 residues. Germline-derived CDR1 and CDR2 are SGHRS and YFSETQ. Deletions cut 1 base from V and 7 bases from J, with 23 bases between. The CDR3 nucleotides read TGCGCCAGCAGCTTGCGCGCGGGGGGCAGGTCTTTGAGTGAAGCTTTCTTT. This encodes CASSLRAGGRSLSEAFF.

The chain is built from TRBV6-1 and TRBJ1-4; perhaps TRBD1 as D (6 bases). Germline V gene data show CDR1 as MNHNS and CDR2 as SASEGT. This CDR3 region has 19 residues. Trimming pared 3 bases from V and 5 bases from J, leaving 25 bases between. This chain's CDR3 is CASSEGASGRHPGNEKLFF. For the CDR3, the DNA is TGTGCCAGCAGTGAGGGGGCATCGGGGCGCCACCCGGGGAATGAAAAACTGTTTTTT.

The J gene is TRBJ1-1, the V gene TRBV28, with 7 bases lining up with TRBD1. CDR1 and CDR2 (germline): MDHEN, SYDVKM. The junction had 6 bases not matched to a gene; V was cut back by 7 bases and J by 1 base. The CDR3 runs to 14 residues. CDR3 DNA: TGTGCCAGCAAAGCCGGGACAGCGAACACTGAAGCTTTCTTT. It yields the protein CASKAGTANTEAFF.